The source of this TCR beta chain is a study of T cell repertoires in cytomegalovirus infection. Of note for this clonotype: What it recognizes is unknown.

The CDR3 contains 13 residues. V was clipped by 4 bases and J by 7 bases, with 14 bases between them. Germline V CDR1 and CDR2: SGHVS, FQNEAQ. Each CDR3 protein is one row after TCRdb ran MiXCR on the reads. The table shows about 57,000 distinct CDR3 sequences, with about 19% occurring only once. Sequenced material: CD8+ T cells from cultured PBMCs, taken from culture after CMV antigen stimulation. The receptor was derived from a human donor in good health (CMV status not recorded). Some clones in this sample may be carry-over from other donors' samples. V and J are TRBV7-8 and TRBJ2-7; the D gene is possibly TRBD1 (6 bases). The CDR3 DNA reads TGTGCCAGCAGCTCCGCCCCAGGGGAGGAGCAGTACTTC. As protein: CASSSAPGEEQYF.